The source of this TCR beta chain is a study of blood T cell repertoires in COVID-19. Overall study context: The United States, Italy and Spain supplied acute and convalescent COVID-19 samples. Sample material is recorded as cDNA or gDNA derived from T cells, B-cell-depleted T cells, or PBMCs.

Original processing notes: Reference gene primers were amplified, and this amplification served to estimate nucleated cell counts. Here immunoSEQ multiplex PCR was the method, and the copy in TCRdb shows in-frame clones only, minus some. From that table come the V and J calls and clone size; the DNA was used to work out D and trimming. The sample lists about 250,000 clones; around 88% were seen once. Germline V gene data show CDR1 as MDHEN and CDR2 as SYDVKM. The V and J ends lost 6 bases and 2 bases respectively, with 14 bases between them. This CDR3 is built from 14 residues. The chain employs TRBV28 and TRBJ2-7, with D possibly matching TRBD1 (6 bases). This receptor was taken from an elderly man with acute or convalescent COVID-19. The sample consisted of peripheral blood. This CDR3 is CASRGGRAPYEQYF. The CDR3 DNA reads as TGTGCCAGCAGAGGGGGTCGAGCCCCCTACGAGCAGTACTTC.